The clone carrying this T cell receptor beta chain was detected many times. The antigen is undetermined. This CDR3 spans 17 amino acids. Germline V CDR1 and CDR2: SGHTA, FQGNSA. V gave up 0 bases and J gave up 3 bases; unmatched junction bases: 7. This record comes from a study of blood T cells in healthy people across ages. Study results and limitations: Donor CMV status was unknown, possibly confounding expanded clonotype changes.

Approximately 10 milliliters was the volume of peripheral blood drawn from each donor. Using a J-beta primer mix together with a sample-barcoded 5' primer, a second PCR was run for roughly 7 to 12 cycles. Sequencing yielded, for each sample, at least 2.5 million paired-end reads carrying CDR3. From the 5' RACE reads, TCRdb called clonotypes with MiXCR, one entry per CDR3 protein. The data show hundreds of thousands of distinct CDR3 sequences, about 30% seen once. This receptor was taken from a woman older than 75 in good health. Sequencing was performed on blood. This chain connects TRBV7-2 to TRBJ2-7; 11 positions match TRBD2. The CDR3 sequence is CASSLAASGGTFYEQYF. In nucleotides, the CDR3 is TGTGCCAGCAGCTTAGCGGCTAGCGGGGGGACTTTCTACGAGCAGTACTTC.